A selection of T cell receptor beta chains follows, all from one sample in a study of persistence of HIV-infected CD4 T cells. Measured with immunoSEQ multiplex PCR; TCRdb has only the in-frame clones, and not every one. The sample holds 25,000 to 30,000 clones, approximately 80% seen once. Antigens of these TCRs are unknown. Sequencing was performed on CD4+ T cells sorted from PBMCs after roughly 18-hour stimulation, taken from a patient who received antiretroviral therapy. These receptors were taken from an adult woman with HIV who was CMV-seropositive. The CDR3 runs from the conserved cysteine through the conserved F or W. A D gene is named only where the DNA matches it firmly. Rows may omit the clone size; those that give it use once, few, many or a size class.

D gene	V gene	clone size	J gene	CDR3 DNA	CDR3 protein
-	TRBV5-1	-	TRBJ1-1	TGCGCCAGCAGCTTGATGGGGGGAGACTCTGAAGCTTTCTTT	CASSLMGGDSEAFF
TRBD2	TRBV9	-	TRBJ2-2	TGTGCCAGCAGCGTAGATTGGAGCGGGGTCGGCGGGGAGCTGTTTTTT	CASSVDWSGVGGELFF
-	TRBV2	-	TRBJ1-4	TGTGCCACCGGGCGGTTTAATGAAAAACTGTTTTTT	CATGRFNEKLFF
-	TRBV7-9	-	TRBJ1-2	TGTGCCAGCAGCCAAGCCGATATTAACTATGGCTACACCTTC	CASSQADINYGYTF
-	TRBV5-5	once	TRBJ2-6	TGTGCCAGCAGCTCCATATCTTGGGTTGCCCTCGCTGGGGCCAACGTCCTGACTTTC	CASSSISWVALAGANVLTF
-	TRBV19	-	TRBJ1-1	TGTGCCAGTAGTATCAGGAGGGGCACTGAAGCTTTCTTT	CASSIRRGTEAFF
-	TRBV15	-	TRBJ1-5	TGTGCCACCAGCAGAGATCATGGTCAGCCCCAGCATTTT	CATSRDHGQPQHF
TRBD2	TRBV7-3	-	TRBJ2-2	TGTGCCAGCAGCTCCGGGACTAGCGGGATTCTTAGCGGGGAGCTGTTTTTT	CASSSGTSGILSGELFF
TRBD1	TRBV29-1	-	TRBJ2-6	TGCAGCGTTGTTACCGGGACAGCTGGGGCCAACGTCCTGACTTTC	CSVVTGTAGANVLTF
-	TRBV18	-	TRBJ2-1	TGTGCCAGCTCACCACCCGGGACAAGATACAATGAGCAGTTCTTC	CASSPPGTRYNEQFF
-	TRBV2	-	TRBJ1-1	TGTGCCAGCATCATACCTAGACTGAACACTGAAGCTTTCTTT	CASIIPRLNTEAFF
-	TRBV12-3/TRBV12-4	-	TRBJ1-5	TGTGCCAGCACCCAAGGGGCCGTTCAGCCCCAGCATTTT	CASTQGAVQPQHF
-	TRBV29-1	-	TRBJ1-1	TGCAGCGTCTTAGAGGGCGCAGGGAGCACTGAAGCTTTCTTT	CSVLEGAGSTEAFF
TRBD1	TRBV25-1	-	TRBJ2-3	TGTGCCAGCAGTGCGTACGGGACAGGGCGAGATACGCAGTATTTT	CASSAYGTGRDTQYF
-	TRBV7-9	-	TRBJ1-3	TGTGCCAGCAGCTTAGCGGTCGGGCGCTCTGGAAACACCATATATTTT	CASSLAVGRSGNTIYF
-	TRBV18	few	TRBJ2-1	TGTGCCAGCTCCCTTATAGGCGATGAGCAGTTCTTC	CASSLIGDEQFF
-	TRBV5-5	-	TRBJ2-2	TGTGCCAGCAGCTTGGTAGGGGGATCGAACACCGGGGAGCTGTTTTTT	CASSLVGGSNTGELFF
TRBD2	TRBV5-1	-	TRBJ2-7	TGCGCCAGCAGCTTAAACGGGGGGGCCTACGAGCAGTACTTC	CASSLNGGAYEQYF
TRBD2	TRBV6-2/TRBV6-3	-	TRBJ2-2	TGTGCCAGCAGTTTCCCCGGGACTAGCGGGGGTAACACCGGGGAGCTGTTTTTT	CASSFPGTSGGNTGELFF
TRBD1	TRBV30	-	TRBJ1-4	TGTGCCTGGAGTCCCCCGAGGACAGGACGAAATGAAAAACTGTTTTTT	CAWSPPRTGRNEKLFF
-	TRBV5-1	-	TRBJ1-4	TGCGCCAGCAGCTTGGCTCTCCAGTCGGAAAAACTGTTTTTT	CASSLALQSEKLFF
-	TRBV6-5	-	TRBJ1-1	TGTGCCAGCACCCCCTCGGGGAACACTGAAGCTTTCTTT	CASTPSGNTEAFF
TRBD1	TRBV5-1	-	TRBJ1-4	TGCGCCAGCAGCGACAGGGTTAATGAAAAACTGTTTTTT	CASSDRVNEKLFF
TRBD2	TRBV18	-	TRBJ2-1	TGTGCCAGCTCACCAGGACTAGCGGGGGACAATGAGCAGTTCTTC	CASSPGLAGDNEQFF
-	TRBV7-3	-	TRBJ2-1	TGTGCCAGCAGCTTAAGCCTATTGAGCTCCTACAATGAGCAGTTCTTC	CASSLSLLSSYNEQFF
-	TRBV7-7	-	TRBJ1-3	TGTGCCAGCAGCTTAGATGGCAGCCTCGGAGACACCATATATTTT	CASSLDGSLGDTIYF
TRBD2	TRBV5-1	-	TRBJ2-3	TGCGCCAGCAGCTTGGCATTAGCGGGGGCTGGCGGCACAGATACGCAGTATTTT	CASSLALAGAGGTDTQYF
-	TRBV5-1	few	TRBJ1-4	TGCGCCAGCAGCTTGGCCCCAGGGAGCAAGGAAAAACTGTTTTTT	CASSLAPGSKEKLFF
-	TRBV5-1	-	TRBJ1-1	TGCGCCAGCAGCTTGGGTTGGGGGGTGGCTACTGAAGCTTTCTTT	CASSLGWGVATEAFF
TRBD1	TRBV12-5	-	TRBJ2-5	TGTGCTAGTGGTTTGGTAATCGGGACAGGACAGTGGGAGACCCAGTACTTC	CASGLVIGTGQWETQYF
-	TRBV4-2	few	TRBJ1-4	TGTGCCAGCAGTTCCGAAGGAGTACAGGCGGGGAATGAAAAACTGTTTTTT	CASSSEGVQAGNEKLFF